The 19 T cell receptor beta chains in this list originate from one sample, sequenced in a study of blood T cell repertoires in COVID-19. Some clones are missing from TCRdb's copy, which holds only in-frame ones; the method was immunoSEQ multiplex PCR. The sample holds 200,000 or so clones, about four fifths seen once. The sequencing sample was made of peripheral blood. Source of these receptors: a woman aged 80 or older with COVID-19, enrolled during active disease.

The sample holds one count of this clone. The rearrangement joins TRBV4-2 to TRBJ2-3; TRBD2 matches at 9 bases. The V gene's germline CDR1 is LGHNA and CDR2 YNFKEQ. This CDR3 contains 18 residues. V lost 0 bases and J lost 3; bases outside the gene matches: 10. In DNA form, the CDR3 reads TGTGCCAGCAGCCAAGAGGTGGGTCTAGCGGGGTCGACAGATACGCAGTATTTT. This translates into CASSQEVGLAGSTDTQYF.

Written as DNA, the CDR3 is TGTGCCAGCAGCTCACCACAGGGGGCTGACTATGGCTACACCTTC. Its protein product is CASSSPQGADYGYTF. The V and J genes are TRBV5-4 and TRBJ1-2; TRBD1 agrees at 9 bases. The CDR3 is 15 amino acids. CDR1 SGHNT and CDR2 YYREEE come from the germline V gene (reference sequence). J lost 3 bases, V lost 3 bases, and 6 bases had no gene match.

CDR3 protein: CASSEVKPNTGELFF. The CDR3 DNA reads TGTGCCAGCAGTGAGGTGAAGCCGAACACCGGGGAGCTGTTTTTT. The chain recombines TRBV2 with TRBJ2-2; D gene unclear. There are 15 residues in the CDR3. In germline, CDR1 is SNHLY, CDR2 FYNNEI. V was cut by 3 bases and J by 0 bases, with 8 bases left in between.

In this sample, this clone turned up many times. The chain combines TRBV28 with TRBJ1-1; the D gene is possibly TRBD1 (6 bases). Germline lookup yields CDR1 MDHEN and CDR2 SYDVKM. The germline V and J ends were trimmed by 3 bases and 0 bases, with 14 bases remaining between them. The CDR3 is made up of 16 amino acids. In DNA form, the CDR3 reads TGTGCCAGCAGTTTGGGGGCAGGGGCCTTGAACACTGAAGCTTTCTTT. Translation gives CASSLGAGALNTEAFF. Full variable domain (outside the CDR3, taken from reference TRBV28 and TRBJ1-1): DVKVTQSSRYLVKRTGEKVFLECVQDMDHENMFWYRQDPGLGLRLIYFSYDVKMKEKGDIPEGYSVSREKKERFSLILESASTNQTSMYLCASSLGAGALNTEAFFGQGTRLTVV.

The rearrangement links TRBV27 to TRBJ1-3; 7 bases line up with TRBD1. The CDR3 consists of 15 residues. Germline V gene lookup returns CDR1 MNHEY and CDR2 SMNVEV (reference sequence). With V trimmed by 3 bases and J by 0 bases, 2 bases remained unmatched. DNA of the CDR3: TGTGCCAGCAGTTTCGGACAGGTCTCTGGAAACACCATATATTTT. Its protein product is CASSFGQVSGNTIYF.

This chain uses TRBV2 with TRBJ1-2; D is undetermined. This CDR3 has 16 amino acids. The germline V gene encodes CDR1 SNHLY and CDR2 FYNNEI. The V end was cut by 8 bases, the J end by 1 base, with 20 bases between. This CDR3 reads CASDTPTVGDNYGYTF. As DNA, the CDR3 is TGTGCCAGCGACACCCCAACCGTCGGGGATAACTATGGCTACACCTTC.

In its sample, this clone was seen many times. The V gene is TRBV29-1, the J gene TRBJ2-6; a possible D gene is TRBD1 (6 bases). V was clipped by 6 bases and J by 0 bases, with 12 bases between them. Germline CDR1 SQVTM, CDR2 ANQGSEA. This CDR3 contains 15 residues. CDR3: CSVADSYSGANVLTF. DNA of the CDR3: TGCAGCGTCGCGGACAGCTACTCTGGGGCCAACGTCCTGACTTTC.

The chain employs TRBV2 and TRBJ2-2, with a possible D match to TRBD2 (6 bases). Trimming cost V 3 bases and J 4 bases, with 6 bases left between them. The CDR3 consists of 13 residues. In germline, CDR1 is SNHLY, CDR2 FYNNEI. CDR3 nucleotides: TGTGCCAGCAGTGAGCGGGGCACCGGGGAGCTGTTTTTT. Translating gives CASSERGTGELFF.

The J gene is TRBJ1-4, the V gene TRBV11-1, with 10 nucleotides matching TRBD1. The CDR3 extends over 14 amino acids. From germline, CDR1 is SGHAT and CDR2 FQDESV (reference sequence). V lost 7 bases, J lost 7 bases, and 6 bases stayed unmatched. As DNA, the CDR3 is TGTGCCAGCACTTCGACAGGGGGCGTTGAAAAACTGTTTTTT. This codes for CASTSTGGVEKLFF. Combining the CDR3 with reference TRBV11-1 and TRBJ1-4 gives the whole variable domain EAEVAQSPRYKITEKSQAVAFWCDPISGHATLYWYRQILGQGPELLVQFQDESVVDDSQLPKDRFSAERLKGVDSTLKIQPAELGDSAMYLCASTSTGGVEKLFFGSGTQLSVL.

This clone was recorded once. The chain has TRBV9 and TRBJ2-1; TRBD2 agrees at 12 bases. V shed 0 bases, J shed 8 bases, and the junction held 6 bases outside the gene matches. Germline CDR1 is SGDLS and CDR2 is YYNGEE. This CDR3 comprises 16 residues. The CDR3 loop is CASSVGLAGGHDEQFF. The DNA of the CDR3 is TGTGCCAGCAGCGTAGGGCTAGCGGGGGGGCATGATGAGCAGTTCTTC.

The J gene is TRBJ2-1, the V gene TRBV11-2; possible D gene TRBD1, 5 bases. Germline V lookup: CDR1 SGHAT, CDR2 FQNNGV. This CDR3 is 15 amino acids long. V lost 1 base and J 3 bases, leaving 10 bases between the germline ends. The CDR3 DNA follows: TGTGCCAGCAGCTTAGCTGCAGGGTTCTACAATGAGCAGTTCTTC. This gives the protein CASSLAAGFYNEQFF. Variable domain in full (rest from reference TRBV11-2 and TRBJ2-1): EAGVAQSPRYKIIEKRQSVAFWCNPISGHATLYWYQQILGQGPKLLIQFQNNGVVDDSQLPKDRFSAERLKGVDSTLKIQPAKLEDSAVYLCASSLAAGFYNEQFFGPGTRLTVL.

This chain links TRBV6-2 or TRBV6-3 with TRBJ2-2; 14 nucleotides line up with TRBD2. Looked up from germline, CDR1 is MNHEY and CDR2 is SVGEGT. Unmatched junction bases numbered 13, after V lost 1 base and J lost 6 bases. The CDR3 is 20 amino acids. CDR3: CASSYFRLAGGPGAAGELFF. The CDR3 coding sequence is TGTGCCAGCAGTTACTTCCGACTAGCGGGAGGGCCTGGAGCGGCCGGGGAGCTGTTTTTT.

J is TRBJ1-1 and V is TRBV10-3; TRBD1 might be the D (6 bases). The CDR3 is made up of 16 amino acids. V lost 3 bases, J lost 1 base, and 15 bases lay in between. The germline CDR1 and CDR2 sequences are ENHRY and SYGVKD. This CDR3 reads CAISDPKTGPNTEAFF. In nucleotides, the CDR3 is TGTGCCATCAGTGACCCTAAGACAGGACCGAACACTGAAGCTTTCTTT.

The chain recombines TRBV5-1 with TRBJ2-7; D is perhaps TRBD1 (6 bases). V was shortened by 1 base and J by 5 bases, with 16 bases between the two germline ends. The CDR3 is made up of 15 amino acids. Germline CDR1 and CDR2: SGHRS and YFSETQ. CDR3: CASSLRGYRGHEQYF. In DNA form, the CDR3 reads TGCGCCAGCAGCTTGAGGGGGTATCGGGGCCACGAGCAGTACTTC.

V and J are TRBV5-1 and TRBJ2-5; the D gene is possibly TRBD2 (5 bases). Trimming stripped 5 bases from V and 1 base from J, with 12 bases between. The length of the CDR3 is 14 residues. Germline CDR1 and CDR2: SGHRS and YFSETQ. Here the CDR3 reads CASRGLAFQETQYF. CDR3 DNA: TGCGCCAGCAGAGGTCTAGCTTTCCAAGAGACCCAGTACTTC.

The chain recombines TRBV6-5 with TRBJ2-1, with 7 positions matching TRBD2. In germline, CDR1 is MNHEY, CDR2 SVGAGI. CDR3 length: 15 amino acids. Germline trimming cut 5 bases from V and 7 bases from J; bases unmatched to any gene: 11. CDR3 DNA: TGTGCCAGCAGTAGAAGTGGGACTATCGGAAATGAGCAGTTCTTC. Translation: CASSRSGTIGNEQFF.

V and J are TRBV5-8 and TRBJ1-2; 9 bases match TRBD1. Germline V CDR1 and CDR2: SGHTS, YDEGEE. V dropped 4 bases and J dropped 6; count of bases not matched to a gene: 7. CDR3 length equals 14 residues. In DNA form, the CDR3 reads TGTGCCAGCAGCCTCCGGGACAGGGTAGATGGCTACACCTTC. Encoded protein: CASSLRDRVDGYTF.

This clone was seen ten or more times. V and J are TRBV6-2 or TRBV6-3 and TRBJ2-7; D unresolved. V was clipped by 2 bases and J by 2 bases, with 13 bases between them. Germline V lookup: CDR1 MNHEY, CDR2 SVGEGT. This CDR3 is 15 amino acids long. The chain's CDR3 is CASSYETEYAYEQYF. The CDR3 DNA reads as TGTGCCAGCAGTTACGAGACTGAATATGCCTACGAGCAGTACTTC.

CDR3 bases: TGTGCCAGCAGTGATTTCCTAGCGGGAGGAAATGAGCAGTTCTTC. This gives the protein CASSDFLAGGNEQFF. The chain carries TRBV6-1 and TRBJ2-1; 11 bases are a match to TRBD2. In germline, CDR1 is MNHNS, CDR2 SASEGT. V lost 3 bases, J lost 7 bases, and 5 bases stayed unmatched. The CDR3 sequence is 15 residues long.